These 26 T cell receptor beta chains share one sample of origin, sequenced in a study of shared clonotypes between healthy human individuals. Data came from immunoSEQ multiplex PCR; TCRdb stores just in-frame clones and leaves some out. The table lists roughly 1,500,000 clones, approximately 98.5% of them singletons. Sequencing was done on a sample of naive CD4+ T cells sorted from blood. Subset meaning: CD45RA+ positively selected. These TCRs come from a man aged 25 to 45 in good health.

This clone was detected once. This chain connects TRBV7-9 to TRBJ2-3; D gene ambiguous. Germline-derived CDR1 and CDR2 are SEHNR and FQNEAQ (reference sequence). This CDR3 has 14 residues. Trimming shortened V by 5 bases and J by 0 bases, and 9 bases separated the two germline ends. This CDR3 is CASSPRVSTDTQYF. CDR3 nucleotide sequence: TGTGCCAGCAGCCCACGGGTTAGCACAGATACGCAGTATTTT.

This sequence joins TRBV27 and TRBJ2-5; 10 nucleotides align to TRBD2. V lost 1 base, J lost 4 bases, and 3 bases stayed unmatched. This CDR3 has 15 residues. Per the germline V gene, CDR1 is MNHEY and CDR2 is SMNVEV (reference sequence). CDR3 protein: CASSLYLAGVETQYF. The CDR3 DNA follows: TGTGCCAGCAGTTTATATCTAGCGGGAGTAGAGACCCAGTACTTC.

The rearrangement links TRBV4-3 to TRBJ1-5; no definite D call. The V gene lost 0 bases and the J gene lost 5 bases, with 8 bases spanning the gap. Germline assignment: CDR1 LGHNA and CDR2 YSLEER. The CDR3 extends over 14 amino acids. The CDR3 DNA reads TGCGCCAGCAGCCAAGAAGCCACCGATCAGCCCCAGCATTTT. As protein: CASSQEATDQPQHF.

Only one count was recorded for this clone. V gene TRBV5-4 combines with J gene TRBJ1-2; 9 nucleotides match TRBD1. Germline V gene sequence: CDR1 SGHNT, CDR2 YYREEE (reference sequence). The CDR3 covers 15 residues. The V gene end was trimmed by 3 bases and the J gene end by 4 bases; junction bases not matched to a gene: 7. The CDR3, as DNA: TGTGCCAGCAGCTCCCGGACAGGGGCGTTCTATGGCTACACCTTC. This encodes CASSSRTGAFYGYTF.

As concerns this clone: The sample has other DNA sequences that encode this CDR3 too. The chain combines TRBV5-6 with TRBJ1-5; no definite D call. Germline CDR1 is SGHDT and CDR2 is YYEEEE. The CDR3 spans 12 residues. V lost 4 bases and J lost 4, with 6 bases in between. This CDR3 is CASSLSNQPQHF. CDR3 nucleotides: TGTGCCAGCAGCCTTTCGAATCAGCCCCAGCATTTT.

V is TRBV25-1 and J is TRBJ2-7; D remains unclear. The CDR3 sequence is 11 residues long. V lost 5 bases and J lost 3, with 5 bases in between. CDR1 is MGHDK and CDR2 is SYGVNS in the germline V gene. The DNA of the CDR3 is TGTGCCAGCAGTTACCTCTACGAGCAGTACTTC. This gives the protein CASSYLYEQYF.

The CDR3 sequence is CSAGRPNEQFF. The CDR3 DNA reads as TGCAGTGCTGGTAGACCCAATGAGCAGTTCTTC. The chain combines TRBV20-1 with TRBJ2-1, with D unresolved. Germline CDR1 DFQATT, CDR2 SNEGSKA (reference sequence). Trimming took off 5 bases at V and 6 bases at J, with 8 bases between the two ends. The CDR3 is made up of 11 amino acids.

CDR3 sequence: CASSPETRTGEQYF. The CDR3 nucleotides are TGTGCCAGCTCACCTGAGACACGGACCGGCGAGCAGTACTTC. The chain is built from TRBV18 and TRBJ2-7; no clear D gene. Germline V gene data show CDR1 as KGHSH and CDR2 as LQKENI. CDR3 length: 14 residues. The V gene lost 3 bases and the J gene lost 6 bases, with 15 bases spanning the gap.

A note on this clone: In the same sample, other DNA sequences code for this CDR3. The chain uses TRBV10-3 and TRBJ2-5, with 7 bases aligning to TRBD2. V shed 4 bases and J 2 bases; nucleotides not matched to a gene: 1. The CDR3 is made up of 13 amino acids. Germline V gene sequence: CDR1 ENHRY, CDR2 SYGVKD. As DNA, the CDR3 is TGTGCCATCAGTGCGGGAGGACAAGAGACCCAGTACTTC. This encodes CAISAGGQETQYF.

This clone appeared a single time. The chain couples TRBV5-1 to TRBJ2-3; maybe TRBD2 (6 bases). This CDR3 has 17 amino acids. The germline gives CDR1 SGHRS, CDR2 YFSETQ. V dropped 2 bases and J dropped 0 bases, with 16 bases sitting between them. The CDR3 loop reads CASSLQTGTGSTDTQYF. In nucleotides, the CDR3 is TGCGCCAGCAGCTTACAAACCGGGACTGGAAGCACAGATACGCAGTATTTT.

The chain couples TRBV7-2 to TRBJ2-7; 7 bases align to TRBD2. The V and J ends lost 7 bases and 4 bases, in that order; junction bases with no gene match: 13. In germline, CDR1 is SGHTA, CDR2 FQGNSA. CDR3 length equals 15 residues. As DNA, the CDR3 is TGTGCCAGCACCCAAGAGTGGGAGGGCCGATACGAGCAGTACTTC. Its translation: CASTQEWEGRYEQYF.

The chain links TRBV5-6 to TRBJ2-1, with 8 bases aligning to TRBD1. The germline CDR1 and CDR2 sequences are SGHDT and YYEEEE. The CDR3 loop spans 18 amino acids. V gave up 2 bases and J gave up 7 bases; unmatched junction bases: 17. Written as DNA, the CDR3 is TGTGCCAGCAGCTTCGGACAGGGTCAGGGTCGGATTAGGAATGAGCAGTTCTTC. Translating it yields CASSFGQGQGRIRNEQFF. The full variable domain, its missing parts supplied by reference TRBV5-6 and TRBJ2-1, is DAGVTQSPTHLIKTRGQQVTLRCSPKSGHDTVSWYQQALGQGPQFIFQYYEEEERQRGNFPDRFSGHQFPNYSSELNVNALLLGDSALYLCASSFGQGQGRIRNEQFFGPGTRLTVL.

This clone was seen only once. The chain is built from TRBV19 and TRBJ1-1; D unresolved. In germline, CDR1 is LNHDA, CDR2 SQIVND (reference sequence). V lost 0 bases and J 0 bases, leaving 5 bases between the germline ends. The CDR3 length is 14 residues. CDR3 sequence (DNA): TGTGCCAGTAGTATAGATCCCATGAACACTGAAGCTTTCTTT. Amino acids: CASSIDPMNTEAFF.

The CDR3 sequence is CASSPFLQSTNEKLFF. The DNA for the CDR3 is TGTGCCAGTAGTCCCTTTCTACAGAGTACTAATGAAAAACTGTTTTTT. V gene TRBV19 combines with J gene TRBJ1-4; no reliable D call. V was cut by 5 bases and J by 2 bases, with 15 bases left in between. This CDR3 comprises 16 residues. CDR1 LNHDA and CDR2 SQIVND come from the germline V gene (reference sequence).

The V and J genes are TRBV18 and TRBJ1-2; possible D gene TRBD1, 5 bases. CDR1 is KGHSH, CDR2 LQKENI, per germline. V was shortened by 2 bases and J by 4 bases, with 14 bases between the two germline ends. The CDR3 runs to 15 residues. The DNA of the CDR3 is TGTGCCAGCTCACCAGCGATGGCGGGGGTCTATGGCTACACCTTC. Amino acids: CASSPAMAGVYGYTF.

The chain links TRBV7-6 to TRBJ2-5; TRBD2 matches 15 bases. Germline CDR1 SGHVS, CDR2 FNYEAQ. CDR3 length equals 15 residues. V was pared by 5 bases and J by 9 bases, with 7 bases of the junction left unmatched. The CDR3 loop is CASSAGLAGGRAQYF. CDR3 DNA sequence: TGTGCCAGCAGCGCGGGACTAGCGGGAGGCCGGGCCCAGTACTTC.

The chain uses TRBV28 and TRBJ2-1; 7 nucleotides line up with TRBD2. This CDR3 spans 17 amino acids. J was trimmed by 5 bases and V by 5 bases; bases with no gene match: 15. Germline V lookup: CDR1 MDHEN, CDR2 SYDVKM. CDR3 coding DNA: TGTGCCAGCAGTCCGACGGAGGGGCTAGCGGAGAACAATGAGCAGTTCTTC. Its translation: CASSPTEGLAENNEQFF.

This clone has just one count. This sample also contains other DNA sequences that code for the same CDR3. The chain links TRBV18 to TRBJ2-1; the match to TRBD1 covers 11 bases. Trimming removed 3 bases from V and 8 bases from J; junction bases left unmatched: 3. The V gene's germline CDR1 is KGHSH and CDR2 LQKENI. The CDR3 extends over 14 amino acids. The CDR3 here is CASSPDRGRDEQFF. In DNA form, the CDR3 reads TGTGCCAGCTCACCGGACAGGGGGCGAGATGAGCAGTTCTTC. Combining the CDR3 with reference TRBV18 and TRBJ2-1 gives the whole variable domain NAGVMQNPRHLVRRRGQEARLRCSPMKGHSHVYWYRQLPEEGLKFMVYLQKENIIDESGMPKERFSAEFPKEGPSILRIQQVVRGDSAAYFCASSPDRGRDEQFFGPGTRLTVL.

The V gene is TRBV28, the J gene TRBJ1-1; a possible D gene is TRBD1 (6 bases). The length of the CDR3 is 16 residues. V lost 6 bases and J 2 bases, leaving 19 bases between the germline ends. Germline V gives CDR1 MDHEN, CDR2 SYDVKM. This chain's CDR3 is CASSLWAGAYNTEAFF. The CDR3 bases are TGTGCCAGCAGCCTATGGGCGGGGGCCTACAACACTGAAGCTTTCTTT.

This chain uses TRBV18 with TRBJ1-1; D is perhaps TRBD1 (6 bases). The CDR3 runs to 14 residues. V gave up 2 bases and J gave up 4 bases, with 11 bases separating them. From germline, CDR1 is KGHSH and CDR2 LQKENI. The CDR3 reads CASSPVQGGTEAFF. The CDR3 DNA reads as TGTGCCAGCTCACCAGTACAGGGAGGCACTGAAGCTTTCTTT.

J is TRBJ2-7 and V is TRBV7-3; 7 nucleotides match TRBD1. The CDR3 runs to 13 residues. Germline trimming cut 5 bases from V and 9 bases from J; bases unmatched to any gene: 10. CDR1 and CDR2 (germline): SGHTA, FQGTGA. This CDR3 is CASSPGTARWQYF. The CDR3 nucleotides read TGTGCCAGCAGCCCGGGGACAGCCCGATGGCAGTACTTC.

The CDR3: CASSTSTSGNTIYF. The CDR3 coding sequence is TGTGCCAGTAGTACAAGTACCTCTGGAAACACCATATATTTT. This sequence joins TRBV19 and TRBJ1-3, with D unresolved. Trimming left V 4 bases short and J 0 bases short, with 7 bases between. Germline assignment: CDR1 LNHDA and CDR2 SQIVND (reference sequence). This CDR3 contains 14 residues.

On this clone: Different DNA sequences within this sample yield the same CDR3. V usage is TRBV6-1 and J usage is TRBJ1-2, with a possible D match to TRBD1 (5 bases). CDR1 and CDR2 from the germline V gene are MNHNS and SASEGT. The CDR3 is 12 amino acids. Trimming shortened V by 3 bases and J by 4 bases, and 6 bases separated the two germline ends. CDR3 amino acids: CASSEGVYGYTF. DNA of the CDR3: TGTGCCAGCAGTGAGGGGGTCTATGGCTACACCTTC.

A single count supports this clone. The chain uses TRBV27 and TRBJ2-1; 8 bases line up with TRBD2. The trim removed 1 base at V and 0 bases at J, leaving 5 bases unmatched. The CDR3 length is 17 residues. From germline, CDR1 is MNHEY and CDR2 SMNVEV (reference sequence). In DNA form, the CDR3 reads TGTGCCAGCAGTTTATACGGGGGGGGAGGCTCCTACAATGAGCAGTTCTTC. Translation: CASSLYGGGGSYNEQFF.

V is TRBV2 and J is TRBJ2-1; D might be TRBD2 (6 bases). Germline V gives CDR1 SNHLY, CDR2 FYNNEI. V lost 10 bases to trimming and J lost 7 bases, with 20 bases between them. The CDR3 has 14 amino acids. The CDR3 coding sequence is TGTGCCATCTCAAGCCCGGGACTTCCTAATGAGCAGTTCTTC. It specifies CAISSPGLPNEQFF.

The chain joins TRBV4-3 to TRBJ1-2; D is unresolved. Trimming took off 3 bases at V and 2 bases at J, with 16 bases between the two ends. This CDR3 contains 16 residues. Germline CDR1 and CDR2: LGHNA and YSLEER. The CDR3 DNA reads TGCGCCAGCAGCCACCTCCGACGGCAGGAAAACTATGGCTACACCTTC. It specifies CASSHLRRQENYGYTF.